The 30 T cell receptor beta chains in this list originate from one sample, sequenced in a study of CD8 T cells in Susac syndrome. Reverse transcription used about 0.45 to 1 ug RNA and random hexamers. One entry per CDR3 protein results from TCRdb running MiXCR on the immunoSEQ multiplex PCR reads. The sample carries approximately 160,000 distinct CDR3 sequences, about 94% recorded once. The sample consisted of CD4+ T cells from PBMCs. The receptors stem from a human donor in good health.

This clonotype was detected once. This chain links TRBV20-1 with TRBJ2-7; 10 bases are shared with TRBD1. CDR3 size: 14 residues. Germline CDR1 is DFQATT and CDR2 is SNEGSKA (reference sequence). The trim removed 3 bases at V and 5 bases at J, leaving 7 bases unmatched. The CDR3: CSASDRTGGNEQYF. CDR3 coding DNA: TGCAGTGCTAGTGATAGGACAGGGGGTAACGAGCAGTACTTC.

The chain carries TRBV19 and TRBJ2-1, with 12 positions matching TRBD2. V shed 2 bases and J 5 bases; nucleotides not matched to a gene: 4. This CDR3 contains 16 residues. The germline V gene encodes CDR1 LNHDA and CDR2 SQIVND (reference sequence). The CDR3 region has the DNA TGTGCCAGTAGTATATTCGGACTAGCGGGGAACAATGAGCAGTTCTTC. Amino acid sequence: CASSIFGLAGNNEQFF. The variable domain in full, with the rest retrieved from reference TRBV19 and TRBJ2-1, is DGGITQSPKYLFRKEGQNVTLSCEQNLNHDAMYWYRQDPGQGLRLIYYSQIVNDFQKGDIAEGYSVSREKKESFPLTVTSAQKNPTAFYLCASSIFGLAGNNEQFFGPGTRLTVL.

This clonotype has only one observation. The CDR3 here is CASSRGGYTGELFF. The DNA for the CDR3 is TGTGCCAGCAGCCGAGGGGGTTATACCGGGGAGCTGTTTTTT. The V and J genes are TRBV4-2 and TRBJ2-2; tentatively, D is TRBD1 (6 bases). V lost 4 bases and J lost 5, with 11 bases in between. The germline V gene encodes CDR1 LGHNA and CDR2 YNFKEQ. The CDR3 is 14 residues long.

This clonotype showed up just a few times. The chain combines TRBV23-1 with TRBJ1-1; D not certain. TRBV23-1 is known as an ORF, though its function is uncertain. Trimming left V 5 bases short and J 1 base short, with 5 bases between. This CDR3 has 12 amino acids. The DNA of the CDR3 is TGCGCCAGCAGTGTCTCGAACACTGAAGCTTTCTTT. Translated: CASSVSNTEAFF.

J is TRBJ2-7 and V is TRBV20-1; the D gene is possibly TRBD1 (6 bases). The ends were cut back, 4 bases at V and 3 bases at J, with 13 bases in the middle. The CDR3 spans 13 residues. Germline CDR1 and CDR2: DFQATT and SNEGSKA (reference sequence). For the CDR3, the DNA is TGCAGTGCTAAGACAGGAAGGGGCTACGAGCAGTACTTC. As protein: CSAKTGRGYEQYF.

This rearrangement joins TRBV6-5 to TRBJ1-2; 12 bases align to TRBD1. Germline loops: CDR1 MNHEY, CDR2 SVGAGI. Germline trimming cut 5 bases from V and 4 bases from J; bases unmatched to any gene: 5. CDR3 length equals 15 residues. CDR3 DNA: TGTGCCAGCAGTCCGGGACAGGGGGCTCTCTATGGCTACACCTTC. Encoded protein: CASSPGQGALYGYTF.

The chain employs TRBV4-2 and TRBJ2-5, with D possibly being TRBD2 (7 bases). Germline V CDR1 and CDR2: LGHNA, YNFKEQ. This CDR3 has 16 amino acids. V lost 0 bases, J lost 4 bases, and 15 bases lay in between. The CDR3 DNA reads as TGTGCCAGCAGCCAAGAGGGGAGGGGGGGGCCAGAGACCCAGTACTTC. This gives the protein CASSQEGRGGPETQYF.

The chain recombines TRBV7-2 with TRBJ1-1, with 7 bases aligning to TRBD1. The CDR3 consists of 14 residues. Germline CDR1 and CDR2: SGHTA and FQGNSA. Trimming took 7 bases from V and 4 from J; bases not matched to a gene: 9. CDR3 in DNA: TGTGCCAGCAACCCGGGACAGACCCGCACTGAAGCTTTCTTT. This codes for CASNPGQTRTEAFF.

This rearrangement joins TRBV29-1 to TRBJ1-1; the D gene is possibly TRBD1 (6 bases). The CDR3 runs 13 residues. The germline V gene has CDR1 SQVTM and CDR2 ANQGSEA. V gave up 4 bases and J gave up 2 bases, with 11 bases separating them. Here the CDR3 reads CSVAQQGNTEAFF. The CDR3 nucleotides read TGCAGCGTTGCCCAACAGGGAAACACTGAAGCTTTCTTT.

This clonotype is a singleton in its sample. The chain joins TRBV4-1 to TRBJ2-3; 10 nucleotides match TRBD1. The CDR3 extends over 16 amino acids. CDR1 and CDR2 from the germline V gene are MGHRA and YSYEKL. V shed 1 base and J 4 bases; nucleotides not matched to a gene: 5. CDR3 nucleotide sequence: TGCGCCAGCAGCCAAGGGACAGGGGGAAGTGCAGATACGCAGTATTTT. Amino acid sequence: CASSQGTGGSADTQYF.

This clonotype was observed a handful of times. The gene calls are TRBV19 and TRBJ2-3, with D possibly called TRBD1 or TRBD2 (5 bases each). Per germline, CDR1 LNHDA and CDR2 SQIVND (reference sequence). CDR3 length: 14 residues. With 7 bases removed from V and 3 bases from J, the gap between germline ends came to 14 bases. The CDR3 bases are TGTGCCAGTAAGCAGGGAGTGATTACAGATACGCAGTATTTT. Translated, it gives CASKQGVITDTQYF.

The gene calls are TRBV2 and TRBJ1-1, with D uncertain. The CDR3 consists of 14 residues. Trimming pared 5 bases from V and 9 bases from J, leaving 19 bases between. The germline gives CDR1 SNHLY, CDR2 FYNNEI. DNA of the CDR3: TGTGCCAGCAGTCTGAACGTAGGAGGTACCAAAGCTTTCTTT. The encoded protein is CASSLNVGGTKAFF. The full variable domain, its missing parts supplied by reference TRBV2 and TRBJ1-1, is EPEVTQTPSHQVTQMGQEVILRCVPISNHLYFYWYRQILGQKVEFLVSFYNNEISEKSEIFDDQFSVERPDGSNFTLKIRSTKLEDSAMYFCASSLNVGGTKAFFGQGTRLTVV.

This clonotype has only one observation. The chain joins TRBV5-4 to TRBJ1-3, with TRBD1 identical over 7 bases. The CDR3 is made up of 15 amino acids. V was pared by 2 bases and J by 5 bases, with 7 bases of the junction left unmatched. Germline-derived CDR1 and CDR2 are SGHNT and YYREEE (reference sequence). CDR3: CASSFRGRGRNTIYF. In DNA, the CDR3 is TGTGCCAGCAGCTTCAGGGGGAGAGGCAGAAACACCATATATTTT.

The chain joins TRBV20-1 to TRBJ2-1; 8 bases map to TRBD2. The CDR3 has 16 amino acids. J was trimmed by 4 bases and V by 6 bases; bases with no gene match: 14. CDR1 DFQATT and CDR2 SNEGSKA come from the germline V gene (reference sequence). In DNA form, the CDR3 reads TGCAGTGCCATTAAACCCGGGGGGGGGTTTTACAATGAGCAGTTCTTC. It codes for CSAIKPGGGFYNEQFF.

The chain combines TRBV5-1 with TRBJ1-2; D is undetermined. The CDR3 sequence is 14 residues long. CDR1 is SGHRS, CDR2 YFSETQ, per germline. The ends were cut back, 0 bases at V and 4 bases at J, with 10 bases in the middle. The CDR3 protein is CASSLAGDTYGYTF. CDR3 bases: TGCGCCAGCAGCTTGGCCGGGGATACCTATGGCTACACCTTC.

This clonotype appeared a single time. The chain uses TRBV7-9 and TRBJ1-5; 11 bases map to TRBD1. The CDR3 runs to 16 residues. V shed 6 bases and J 4 bases; nucleotides not matched to a gene: 8. Germline assignment: CDR1 SEHNR and CDR2 FQNEAQ (reference sequence). CDR3: CASSSWTGGRNQPQHF. Written as DNA, the CDR3 is TGTGCCAGCAGTTCCTGGACAGGGGGCCGGAATCAGCCCCAGCATTTT.

CDR3 DNA sequence: TGTGCCAGCAGCCATATTAGCCCCCCAGCCAAAAACATTCAGTACTTC. This gives the protein CASSHISPPAKNIQYF. The chain joins TRBV3-1 to TRBJ2-4, with no clear D. Trimming took off 3 bases at V and 0 bases at J, with 12 bases between the two ends. Germline V lookup: CDR1 LGHDT, CDR2 YNNKEL (reference sequence). The CDR3 has 16 residues. Complete variable domain (other parts from reference TRBV3-1 and TRBJ2-4): DTAVSQTPKYLVTQMGNDKSIKCEQNLGHDTMYWYKQDSKKFLKIMFSYNNKELIINETVPNRFSPKSPDKAHLNLHINSLELGDSAVYFCASSHISPPAKNIQYFGAGTRLSVL.

V and J are TRBV4-1 and TRBJ1-6; maybe TRBD1 (6 bases). Germline CDR1 MGHRA, CDR2 YSYEKL. The V end lost 2 bases, the J end lost 6 bases, and 11 bases lay between the germline ends. The CDR3 has 15 residues. CDR3 sequence reads: CASSQRTELNSPLHF. The CDR3 DNA reads as TGCGCCAGCAGCCAAAGGACAGAACTTAATTCACCCCTCCACTTT.

The chain is built from TRBV30 and TRBJ2-7; 12 bases match TRBD1. Unmatched junction bases numbered 8, after V lost 4 bases and J lost 7 bases. There are 14 residues in the CDR3. Germline lookup yields CDR1 GTSNPN and CDR2 SVGIG (reference sequence). The DNA for the CDR3 is TGTGCCTGGACCACCGGGACAGGGGGCCGGGAGCAGTACTTC. Amino acids: CAWTTGTGGREQYF.

The J gene is TRBJ2-3, the V gene TRBV7-2; D is possibly TRBD2 (5 bases). Between the trimmed V and J ends, which lost 4 bases and 2 bases, there was a span of 13 bases. The CDR3 is 15 residues long. Germline V lookup: CDR1 SGHTA, CDR2 FQGNSA. The CDR3, as DNA: TGTGCCAGCAGCTCGCCTTGGAGGTTCACAGATACGCAGTATTTT. Protein: CASSSPWRFTDTQYF.

The gene calls are TRBV20-1 and TRBJ2-3, with a possible D match to TRBD1 (6 bases). Germline CDR1 reads DFQATT; CDR2 reads SNEGSKA (reference sequence). Trimming left V 3 bases short and J 1 base short, with 11 bases between. This CDR3 spans 14 amino acids. CDR3 bases: TGCAGTGCTAGCGACAGGTGGGGCACAGATACGCAGTATTTT. It specifies CSASDRWGTDTQYF.

The gene calls are TRBV9 and TRBJ2-1; D is possibly TRBD2 (6 bases). This CDR3 is 14 amino acids long. The germline V gene has CDR1 SGDLS and CDR2 YYNGEE. Trimming took 6 bases from V and 0 from J, leaving 10 bases between them. The CDR3 nucleotides read TGTGCCAGCAACCGGGGGAGCTCCTACAATGAGCAGTTCTTC. This codes for CASNRGSSYNEQFF.

The CDR3: CSAGQSYGYTF. The DNA of the CDR3 is TGCAGTGCGGGACAGAGCTATGGCTACACCTTC. This sequence joins TRBV20-1 and TRBJ1-2; 7 bases line up with TRBD1. This CDR3 contains 11 residues. Germline CDR1 is DFQATT and CDR2 is SNEGSKA (reference sequence). Trimming took 6 bases from V and 4 from J; bases not matched to a gene: 2.

This chain uses TRBV29-1 with TRBJ1-1; D not resolved. Germline V CDR1 and CDR2: SQVTM, ANQGSEA. Trimming removed 7 bases from V and 1 base from J, with 10 bases in between. This CDR3 has 12 residues. CDR3 protein: CSAATANTEAFF. CDR3 sequence (DNA): TGCAGCGCCGCGACCGCGAACACTGAAGCTTTCTTT.

The V and J genes are TRBV7-2 and TRBJ1-6; no reliable D call. The V gene's germline CDR1 is SGHTA and CDR2 FQGNSA. The CDR3 loop spans 13 amino acids. The V end lost 5 bases, the J end lost 7 bases, and 9 bases lay between the germline ends. The CDR3 DNA reads TGTGCCAGCAGCCCAAACATGAATTCACCCCTCCACTTT. Its protein product is CASSPNMNSPLHF.

The V gene is TRBV29-1, the J gene TRBJ2-1; D might be TRBD1 or TRBD2, each matching 7 bases. This CDR3 region has 17 residues. Trimming shortened V by 3 bases and J by 7 bases, and 25 bases separated the two germline ends. The germline gives CDR1 SQVTM, CDR2 ANQGSEA. This CDR3 reads CSVDSSLEGAGGNEQFF. CDR3 sequence (DNA): TGCAGCGTTGACTCCTCCCTAGAGGGGGCCGGGGGGAATGAGCAGTTCTTC.

This clonotype was observed a single time. The rearrangement links TRBV29-1 to TRBJ2-2, with D perhaps matching TRBD1 or TRBD2 (6 bases each). Germline V gene sequence: CDR1 SQVTM, CDR2 ANQGSEA. The CDR3 contains 14 residues. With 4 bases removed from V and 6 bases from J, the gap between germline ends came to 15 bases. The CDR3 nucleotides are TGCAGCGTTGTGAGGGGGGCCAGCGCCGGGGAGCTGTTTTTT. This gives the protein CSVVRGASAGELFF.

This sequence joins TRBV5-1 and TRBJ2-2; D is ambiguous. The CDR3 totals 15 residues. Germline-derived CDR1 and CDR2 are SGHRS and YFSETQ. V lost 0 bases to trimming and J lost 6 bases, with 12 bases between them. DNA for the CDR3: TGCGCCAGCAGCTTGGTAGCCCCCCGGGCCGGGGAGCTGTTTTTT. Residues: CASSLVAPRAGELFF.

The chain recombines TRBV29-1 with TRBJ1-2; D call uncertain. The CDR3 spans 13 residues. V lost 4 bases and J lost 0, with 9 bases in between. Germline assignment: CDR1 SQVTM and CDR2 ANQGSEA. Written as DNA, the CDR3 is TGCAGCGTTGTGAGGTCCTCTAACTATGGCTACACCTTC. Amino acid sequence: CSVVRSSNYGYTF.

This clonotype was detected only once. The rearrangement uses TRBV7-9 and TRBJ1-2, with D perhaps TRBD1 (5 bases). The germline V gene has CDR1 SEHNR and CDR2 FQNEAQ (reference sequence). The CDR3 runs 15 residues. V dropped 5 bases and J dropped 2 bases, with 15 bases sitting between them. This CDR3 is CASSPDGGSNYGYTF. CDR3 DNA: TGTGCCAGCAGCCCTGACGGGGGATCAAACTATGGCTACACCTTC. Filled out from reference TRBV7-9 and TRBJ1-2, the complete variable domain reads DTGVSQNPRHKITKRGQNVTFRCDPISEHNRLYWYRQTLGQGPEFLTYFQNEAQLEKSRLLSDRFSAERPKGSFSTLEIQRTEQGDSAMYLCASSPDGGSNYGYTFGSGTRLTVV.